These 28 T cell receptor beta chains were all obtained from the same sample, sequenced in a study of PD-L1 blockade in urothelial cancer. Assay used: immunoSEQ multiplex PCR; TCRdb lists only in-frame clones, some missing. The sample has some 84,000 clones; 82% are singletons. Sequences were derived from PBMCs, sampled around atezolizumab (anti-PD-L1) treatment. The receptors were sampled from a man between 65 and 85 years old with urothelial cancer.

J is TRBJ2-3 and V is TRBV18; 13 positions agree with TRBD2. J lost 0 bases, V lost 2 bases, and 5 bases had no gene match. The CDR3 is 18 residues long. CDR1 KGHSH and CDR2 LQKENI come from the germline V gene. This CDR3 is CASSPGLAGVLSTDTQYF. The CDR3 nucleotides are TGTGCCAGCTCACCAGGACTAGCGGGAGTTCTTAGCACAGATACGCAGTATTTT.

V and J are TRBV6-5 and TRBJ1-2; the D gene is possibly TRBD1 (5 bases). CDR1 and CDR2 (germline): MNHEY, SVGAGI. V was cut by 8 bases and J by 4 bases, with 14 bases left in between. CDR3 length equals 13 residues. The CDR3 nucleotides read TGTGCCAGCTCCCCCGCCCAGGGCTATGGCTACACCTTC. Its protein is CASSPAQGYGYTF.

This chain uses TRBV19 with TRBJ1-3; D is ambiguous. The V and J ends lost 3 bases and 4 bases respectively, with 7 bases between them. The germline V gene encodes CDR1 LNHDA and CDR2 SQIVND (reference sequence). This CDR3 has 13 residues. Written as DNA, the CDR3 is TGTGCCAGTAGTATGCCAGGAGGAAACACCATATATTTT. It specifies CASSMPGGNTIYF.

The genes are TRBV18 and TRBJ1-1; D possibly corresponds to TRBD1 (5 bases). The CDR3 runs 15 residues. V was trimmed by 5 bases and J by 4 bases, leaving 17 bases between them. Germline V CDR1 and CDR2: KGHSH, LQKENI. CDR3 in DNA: TGTGCCAGCTCATCCCTACAGGTTGAAGGCACTGAAGCTTTCTTT. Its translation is CASSSLQVEGTEAFF. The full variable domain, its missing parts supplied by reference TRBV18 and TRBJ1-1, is NAGVMQNPRHLVRRRGQEARLRCSPMKGHSHVYWYRQLPEEGLKFMVYLQKENIIDESGMPKERFSAEFPKEGPSILRIQQVVRGDSAAYFCASSSLQVEGTEAFFGQGTRLTVV.

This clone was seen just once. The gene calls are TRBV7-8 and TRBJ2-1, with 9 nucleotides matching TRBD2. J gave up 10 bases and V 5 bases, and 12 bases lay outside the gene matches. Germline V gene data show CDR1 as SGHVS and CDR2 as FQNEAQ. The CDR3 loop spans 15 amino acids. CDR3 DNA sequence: TGTGCCAGCAGCGCTAGCGGGGTGATTGGGATGGAGCAGTTCTTC. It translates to CASSASGVIGMEQFF.

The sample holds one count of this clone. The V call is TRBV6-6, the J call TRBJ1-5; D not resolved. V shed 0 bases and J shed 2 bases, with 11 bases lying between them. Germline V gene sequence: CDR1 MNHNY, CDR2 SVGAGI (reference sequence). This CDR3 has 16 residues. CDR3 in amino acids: CASSYSSGPRNQPQHF. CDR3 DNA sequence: TGTGCCAGCAGTTACTCGAGCGGGCCCCGCAATCAGCCCCAGCATTTT.

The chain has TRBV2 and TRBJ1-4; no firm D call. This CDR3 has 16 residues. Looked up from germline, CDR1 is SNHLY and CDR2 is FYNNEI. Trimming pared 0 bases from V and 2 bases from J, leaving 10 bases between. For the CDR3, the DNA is TGTGCCAGCAGTGAAGCTTTAATCCAGACTAATGAAAAACTGTTTTTT. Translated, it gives CASSEALIQTNEKLFF.

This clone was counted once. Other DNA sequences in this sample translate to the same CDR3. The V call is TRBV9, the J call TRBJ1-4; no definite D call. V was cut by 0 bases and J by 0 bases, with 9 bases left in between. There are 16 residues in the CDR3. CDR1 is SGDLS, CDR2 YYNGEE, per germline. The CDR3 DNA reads TGTGCCAGCAGCGTAGGATCGAGGGCAACTAATGAAAAACTGTTTTTT. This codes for CASSVGSRATNEKLFF.

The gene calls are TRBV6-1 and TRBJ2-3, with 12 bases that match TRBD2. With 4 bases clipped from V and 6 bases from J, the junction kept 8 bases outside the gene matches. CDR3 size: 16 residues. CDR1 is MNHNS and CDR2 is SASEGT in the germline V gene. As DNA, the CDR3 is TGTGCCAGCAGTGTGACTAGCGGGAGTGAGTTGGATACGCAGTATTTT. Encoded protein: CASSVTSGSELDTQYF.

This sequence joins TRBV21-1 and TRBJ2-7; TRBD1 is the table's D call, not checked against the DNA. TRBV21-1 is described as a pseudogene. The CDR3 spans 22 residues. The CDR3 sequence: CASSKALGSPKGGGLWTYEQYF. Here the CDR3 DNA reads TGTGCCAGCAGCAAAGCGCTAGGATCCCCGAAAGGGGGCGGGTTGTGGACCTACGAGCAGTACTTC.

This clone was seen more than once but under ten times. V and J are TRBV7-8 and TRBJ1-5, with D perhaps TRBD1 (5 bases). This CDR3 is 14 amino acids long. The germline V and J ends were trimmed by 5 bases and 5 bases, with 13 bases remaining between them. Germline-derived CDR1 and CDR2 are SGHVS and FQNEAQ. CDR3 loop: CASSPMGPDQPQHF. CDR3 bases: TGTGCCAGCAGCCCCATGGGGCCGGATCAGCCCCAGCATTTT.

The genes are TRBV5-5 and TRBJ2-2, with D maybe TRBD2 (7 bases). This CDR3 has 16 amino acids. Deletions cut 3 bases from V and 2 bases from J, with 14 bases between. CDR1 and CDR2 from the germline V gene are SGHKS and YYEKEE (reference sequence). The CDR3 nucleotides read TGTGCCAGCAGCTCTTGGCGGGGGACAAACACCGGGGAGCTGTTTTTT. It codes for CASSSWRGTNTGELFF.

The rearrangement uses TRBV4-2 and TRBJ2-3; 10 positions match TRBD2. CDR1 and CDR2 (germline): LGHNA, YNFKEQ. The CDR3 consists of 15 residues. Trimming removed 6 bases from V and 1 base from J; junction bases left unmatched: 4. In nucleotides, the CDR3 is TGTGCCAGCAGTAAAGCGGGAGGGCGCACAGATACGCAGTATTTT. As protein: CASSKAGGRTDTQYF.

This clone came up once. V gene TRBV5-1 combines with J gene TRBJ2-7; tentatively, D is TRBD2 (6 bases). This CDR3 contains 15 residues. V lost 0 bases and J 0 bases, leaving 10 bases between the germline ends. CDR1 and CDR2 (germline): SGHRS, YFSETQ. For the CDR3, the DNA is TGCGCCAGCAGCTTGGTCGGGGGTGGCTCCTACGAGCAGTACTTC. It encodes CASSLVGGGSYEQYF.

CDR3 residues: CASSPQPGTSGWGEQFF. CDR3 coding DNA: TGTGCCAGCAGTCCACAACCCGGGACTAGCGGGTGGGGTGAGCAGTTCTTC. V usage is TRBV28 and J usage is TRBJ2-1; 12 bases match TRBD2. V was clipped by 5 bases and J by 9 bases; unmatched bases: 14. Looked up from germline, CDR1 is MDHEN and CDR2 is SYDVKM. The CDR3 totals 17 residues.

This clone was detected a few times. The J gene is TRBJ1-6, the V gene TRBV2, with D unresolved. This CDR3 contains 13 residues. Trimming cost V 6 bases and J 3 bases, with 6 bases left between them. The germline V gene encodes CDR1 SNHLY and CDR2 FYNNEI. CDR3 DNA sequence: TGTGCCAGCAGACAGAACTATAATTCACCCCTCCACTTT. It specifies CASRQNYNSPLHF.

For the CDR3, the DNA is TGTGCCAGCAGCTTGGAGCAGGGGGACTATGGCTACACCTTC. Protein: CASSLEQGDYGYTF. The chain couples TRBV5-5 to TRBJ1-2; 7 bases align to TRBD1. Germline lookup yields CDR1 SGHKS and CDR2 YYEKEE (reference sequence). The length of the CDR3 is 14 residues. V was clipped by 0 bases and J by 3 bases; unmatched bases: 2.

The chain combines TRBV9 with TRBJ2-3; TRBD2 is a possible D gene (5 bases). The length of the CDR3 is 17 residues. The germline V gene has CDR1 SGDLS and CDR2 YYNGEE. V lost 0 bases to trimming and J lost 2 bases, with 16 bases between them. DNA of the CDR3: TGTGCCAGCAGCGTAGAAGGAGCGGTGGTTACCACAGATACGCAGTATTTT. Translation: CASSVEGAVVTTDTQYF.

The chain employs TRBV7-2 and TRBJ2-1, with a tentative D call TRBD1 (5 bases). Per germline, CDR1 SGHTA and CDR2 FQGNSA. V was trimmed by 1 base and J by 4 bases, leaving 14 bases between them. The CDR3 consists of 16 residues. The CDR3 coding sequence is TGTGCCAGCAGCTTAGTATCGGACATGAGTTACAATGAGCAGTTCTTC. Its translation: CASSLVSDMSYNEQFF.

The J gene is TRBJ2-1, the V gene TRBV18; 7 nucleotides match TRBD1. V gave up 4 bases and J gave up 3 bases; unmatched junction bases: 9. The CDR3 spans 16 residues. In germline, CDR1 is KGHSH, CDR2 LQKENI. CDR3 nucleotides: TGTGCCAGCTCACGAAACCGGGACAGAGGCTACAATGAGCAGTTCTTC. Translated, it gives CASSRNRDRGYNEQFF.

CDR3 loop: CASSPHGGAATEAFF. CDR3 DNA: TGTGCCAGCAGCCCTCATGGAGGGGCCGCCACTGAAGCTTTCTTT. This chain connects TRBV7-2 to TRBJ1-1; D might be TRBD1 (5 bases). The germline CDR1 and CDR2 sequences are SGHTA and FQGNSA. CDR3 length: 15 amino acids. V was shortened by 5 bases and J by 4 bases, with 17 bases between the two germline ends.

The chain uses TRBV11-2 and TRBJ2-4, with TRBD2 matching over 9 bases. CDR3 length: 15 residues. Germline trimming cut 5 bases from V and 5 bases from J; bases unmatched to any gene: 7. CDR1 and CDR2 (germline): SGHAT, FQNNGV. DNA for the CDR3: TGTGCCAGCAGCCTTCGGACTAGCGTCCAAAACATTCAGTACTTC. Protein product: CASSLRTSVQNIQYF.

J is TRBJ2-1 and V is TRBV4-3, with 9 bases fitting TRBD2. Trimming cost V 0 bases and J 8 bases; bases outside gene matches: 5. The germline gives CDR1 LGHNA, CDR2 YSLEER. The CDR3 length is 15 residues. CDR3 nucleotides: TGCGCCAGCAGCCAAGAGGATAGCGGGAGATATGAGCAGTTCTTC. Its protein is CASSQEDSGRYEQFF.

The CDR3 DNA reads as TGTGCCAGCAGCCCTTGGACAGGGGGTCATAGGAACTATGGCTACACCTTC. Translating gives CASSPWTGGHRNYGYTF. The chain has TRBV5-4 and TRBJ1-2; TRBD1 matches 10 bases. V was clipped by 4 bases and J by 2 bases; unmatched bases: 11. CDR3 size: 17 residues. CDR1 is SGHNT, CDR2 YYREEE, per germline (reference sequence).

CDR3 in DNA: TGTGCCAGCAGCCAAGGTCAGGTGGCGGGGTGGTGGACCCAGTACTTC. Protein product: CASSQGQVAGWWTQYF. This sequence joins TRBV14 and TRBJ2-5; perhaps TRBD2 as D (6 bases). The CDR3 sequence is 16 residues long. CDR1 is SGHDN, CDR2 FVKESK, per germline. V lost 1 base, J lost 7 bases, and 19 bases lay in between.

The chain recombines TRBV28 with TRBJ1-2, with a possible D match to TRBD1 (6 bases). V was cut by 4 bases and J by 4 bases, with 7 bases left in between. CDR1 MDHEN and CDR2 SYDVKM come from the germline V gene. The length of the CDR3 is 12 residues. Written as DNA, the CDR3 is TGTGCCAGCAGTTCCAGGGGCTATGGCTACACCTTC. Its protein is CASSSRGYGYTF.

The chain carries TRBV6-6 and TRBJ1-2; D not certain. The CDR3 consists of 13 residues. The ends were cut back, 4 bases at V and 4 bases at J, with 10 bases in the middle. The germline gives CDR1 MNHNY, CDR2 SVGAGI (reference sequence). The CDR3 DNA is TGTGCCAGCAGTTCGGCAGGAGGCTATGGCTACACCTTC. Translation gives CASSSAGGYGYTF.

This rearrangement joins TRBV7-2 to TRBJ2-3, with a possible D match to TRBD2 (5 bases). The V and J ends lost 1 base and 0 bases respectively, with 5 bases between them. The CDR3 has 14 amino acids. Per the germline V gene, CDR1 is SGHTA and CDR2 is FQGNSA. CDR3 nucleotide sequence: TGTGCCAGCAGCTTAGGGACTAGCACAGATACGCAGTATTTT. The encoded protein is CASSLGTSTDTQYF.